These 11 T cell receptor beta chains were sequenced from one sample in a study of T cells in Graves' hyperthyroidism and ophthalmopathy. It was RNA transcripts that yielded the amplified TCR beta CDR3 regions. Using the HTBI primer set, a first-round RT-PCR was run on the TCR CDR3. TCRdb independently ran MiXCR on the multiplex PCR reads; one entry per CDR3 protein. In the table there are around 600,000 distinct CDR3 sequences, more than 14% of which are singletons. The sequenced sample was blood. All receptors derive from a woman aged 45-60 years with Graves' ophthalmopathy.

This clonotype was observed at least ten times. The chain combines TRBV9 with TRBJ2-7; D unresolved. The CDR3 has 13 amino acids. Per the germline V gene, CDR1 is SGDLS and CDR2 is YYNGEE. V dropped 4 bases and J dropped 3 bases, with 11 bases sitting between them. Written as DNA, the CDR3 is TGTGCCAGCAGCCATTCCCCAGGCTACGAGCAGTACTTC. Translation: CASSHSPGYEQYF.

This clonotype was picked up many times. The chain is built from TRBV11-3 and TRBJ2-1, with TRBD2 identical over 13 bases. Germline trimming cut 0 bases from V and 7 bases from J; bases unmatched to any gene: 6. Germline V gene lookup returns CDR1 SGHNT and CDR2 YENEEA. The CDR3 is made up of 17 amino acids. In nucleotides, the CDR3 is TGTGCCAGCAGCTTAGATTGGGGGACTAGCGGGACAAATGAGCAGTTCTTC. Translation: CASSLDWGTSGTNEQFF.

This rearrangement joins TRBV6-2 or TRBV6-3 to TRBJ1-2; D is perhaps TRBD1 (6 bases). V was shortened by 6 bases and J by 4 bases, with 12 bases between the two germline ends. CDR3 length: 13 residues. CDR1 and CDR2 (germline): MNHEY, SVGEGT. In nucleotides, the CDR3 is TGTGCCAGCAGAATCCGGGACACCTATGGCTACACCTTC. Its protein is CASRIRDTYGYTF.

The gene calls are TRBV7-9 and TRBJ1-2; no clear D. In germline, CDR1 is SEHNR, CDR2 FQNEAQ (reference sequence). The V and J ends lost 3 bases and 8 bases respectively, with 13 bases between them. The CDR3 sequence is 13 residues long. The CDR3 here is CASSFEILEGYTF. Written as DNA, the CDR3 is TGTGCCAGCAGCTTTGAGATCTTGGAGGGCTACACCTTC.

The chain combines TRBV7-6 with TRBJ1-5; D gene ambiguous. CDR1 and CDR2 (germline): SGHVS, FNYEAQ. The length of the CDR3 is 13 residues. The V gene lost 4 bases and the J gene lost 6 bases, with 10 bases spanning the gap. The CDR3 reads CASSSQLGQPQHF. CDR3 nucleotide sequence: TGTGCCAGCAGCTCCCAATTGGGTCAGCCCCAGCATTTT.

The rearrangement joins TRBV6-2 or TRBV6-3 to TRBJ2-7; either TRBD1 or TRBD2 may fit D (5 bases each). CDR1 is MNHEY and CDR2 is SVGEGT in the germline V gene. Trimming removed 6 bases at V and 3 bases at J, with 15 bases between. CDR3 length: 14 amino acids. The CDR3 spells CASSPGPGYYEQYF. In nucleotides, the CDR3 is TGTGCCAGCAGCCCGGGGCCGGGGTACTACGAGCAGTACTTC.

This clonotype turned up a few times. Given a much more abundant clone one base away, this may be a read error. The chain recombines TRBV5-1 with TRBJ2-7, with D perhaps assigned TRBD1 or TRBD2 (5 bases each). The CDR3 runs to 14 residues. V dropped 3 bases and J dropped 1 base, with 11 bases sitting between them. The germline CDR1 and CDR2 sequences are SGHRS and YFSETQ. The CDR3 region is CASSSRGYSYEQYF. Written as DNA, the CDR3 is TGCGCCAGCAGCTCCCGGGGCTATTCCTACGAGCAGTACTTC. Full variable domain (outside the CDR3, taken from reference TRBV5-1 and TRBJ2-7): KAGVTQTPRYLIKTRGQQVTLSCSPISGHRSVSWYQQTPGQGLQFLFEYFSETQRNKGNFPGRFSGRQFSNSRSEMNVSTLELGDSALYLCASSSRGYSYEQYFGPGTRLTVT.

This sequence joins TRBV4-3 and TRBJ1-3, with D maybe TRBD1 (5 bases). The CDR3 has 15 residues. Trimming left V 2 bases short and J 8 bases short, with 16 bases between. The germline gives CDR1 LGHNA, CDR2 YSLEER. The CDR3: CASSQQQGEIYTIYF. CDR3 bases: TGCGCCAGCAGCCAACAGCAGGGAGAGATTTACACCATATATTTT.

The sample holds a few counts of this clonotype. The CDR3 DNA follows: TGTGCCAGCAGCCCCTTTGGAGATCCTAGCGGGAGTTTAAACACCGGGGAGCTGTTTTTT. Residues: CASSPFGDPSGSLNTGELFF. The rearrangement links TRBV9 to TRBJ2-2; 10 positions agree with TRBD2. V dropped 4 bases and J dropped 2; count of bases not matched to a gene: 17. The CDR3 is 20 amino acids. Per the germline V gene, CDR1 is SGDLS and CDR2 is YYNGEE.

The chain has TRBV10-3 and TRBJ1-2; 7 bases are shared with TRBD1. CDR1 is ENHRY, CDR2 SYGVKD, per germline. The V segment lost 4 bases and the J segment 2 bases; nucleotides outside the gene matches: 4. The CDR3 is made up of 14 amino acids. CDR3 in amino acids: CAISGDRRNYGYTF. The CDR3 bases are TGTGCCATCAGTGGGGACAGAAGAAACTATGGCTACACCTTC.

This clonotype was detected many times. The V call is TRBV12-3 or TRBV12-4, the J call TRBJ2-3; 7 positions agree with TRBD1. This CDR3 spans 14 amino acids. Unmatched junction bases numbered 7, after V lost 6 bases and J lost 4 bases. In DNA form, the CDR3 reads TGTGCCAGCAGCAGACAGGGTGGGGCAGATACGCAGTATTTT. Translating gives CASSRQGGADTQYF.